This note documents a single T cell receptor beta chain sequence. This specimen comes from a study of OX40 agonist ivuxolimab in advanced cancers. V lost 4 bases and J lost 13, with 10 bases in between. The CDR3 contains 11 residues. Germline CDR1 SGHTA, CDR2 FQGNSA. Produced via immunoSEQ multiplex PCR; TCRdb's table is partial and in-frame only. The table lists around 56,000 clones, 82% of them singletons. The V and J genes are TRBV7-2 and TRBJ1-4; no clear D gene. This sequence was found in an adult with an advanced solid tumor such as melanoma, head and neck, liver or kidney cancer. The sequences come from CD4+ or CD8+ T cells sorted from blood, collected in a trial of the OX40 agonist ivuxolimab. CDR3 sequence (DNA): TGTGCCAGCAGCTCAACCGGGAGACTGTTTTTT. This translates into CASSSTGRLFF.